The present entry profiles one T cell receptor (beta chain) with its context. Its antigen is as yet unknown. The data stem from a study of cytomegalovirus exposure and HLA in healthy donors. The study, taken as a whole, reports: There were 150 to 200 TCR beta chains listed as cytomegalovirus-associated.

The CDR3 has 18 amino acids. V gave up 7 bases and J gave up 0 bases; unmatched junction bases: 8. Germline V gene sequence: CDR1 KGHSH, CDR2 LQKENI. Researchers ran the PCR with 60 Vbeta and 13 Jbeta primers. Assay: immunoSEQ multiplex PCR; the TCRdb copy retains only in-frame clones and omits some. The data hold 120,000 to 150,000 clones, with 76% observed a single time. The origin of this receptor is a woman between 35 and 50 years old in good health and CMV-seronegative. The rearrangement uses TRBV18 and TRBJ2-1; 14 bases match TRBD2. Sample: PBMCs. CDR3 coding DNA: TGTGCCAGCTTCCCGGGACTAGCGGGGGCCAGCTCCTACAATGAGCAGTTCTTC. This gives the protein CASFPGLAGASSYNEQFF. The whole variable domain, remainder taken from reference TRBV18 and TRBJ2-1, is NAGVMQNPRHLVRRRGQEARLRCSPMKGHSHVYWYRQLPEEGLKFMVYLQKENIIDESGMPKERFSAEFPKEGPSILRIQQVVRGDSAAYFCASFPGLAGASSYNEQFFGPGTRLTVL.